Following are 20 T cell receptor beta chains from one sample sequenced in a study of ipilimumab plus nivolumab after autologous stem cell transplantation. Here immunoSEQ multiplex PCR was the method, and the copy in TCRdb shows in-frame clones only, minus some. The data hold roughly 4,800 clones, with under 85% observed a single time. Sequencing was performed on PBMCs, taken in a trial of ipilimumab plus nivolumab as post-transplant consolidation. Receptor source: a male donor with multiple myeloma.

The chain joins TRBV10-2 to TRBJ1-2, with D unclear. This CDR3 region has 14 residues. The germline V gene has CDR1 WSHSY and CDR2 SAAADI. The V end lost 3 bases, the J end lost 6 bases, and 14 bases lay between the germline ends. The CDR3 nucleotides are TGCGCCAGCAGTGACCGGGAGGCTTTGAATGGCTACACCTTC. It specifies CASSDREALNGYTF.

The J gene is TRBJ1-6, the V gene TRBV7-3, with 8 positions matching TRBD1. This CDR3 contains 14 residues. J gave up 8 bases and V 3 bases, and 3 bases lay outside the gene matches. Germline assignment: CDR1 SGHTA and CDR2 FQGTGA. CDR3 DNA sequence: TGTGCCAGCAGCTTCGACAGGGGCTATTCACCCCTCCACTTT. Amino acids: CASSFDRGYSPLHF.

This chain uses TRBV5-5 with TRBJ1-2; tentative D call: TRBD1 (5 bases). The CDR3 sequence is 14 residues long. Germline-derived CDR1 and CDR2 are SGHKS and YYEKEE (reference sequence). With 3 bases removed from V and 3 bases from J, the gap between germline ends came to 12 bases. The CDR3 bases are TGTGCCAGCAGCTCAGGTGGGGGGGACTATGGCTACACCTTC. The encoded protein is CASSSGGGDYGYTF.

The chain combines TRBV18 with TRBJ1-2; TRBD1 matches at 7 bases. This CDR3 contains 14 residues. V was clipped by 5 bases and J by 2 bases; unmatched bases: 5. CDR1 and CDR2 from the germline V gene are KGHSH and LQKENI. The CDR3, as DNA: TGTGCCAGCTCATCCTCGGACAGGAACTATGGCTACACCTTC. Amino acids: CASSSSDRNYGYTF.

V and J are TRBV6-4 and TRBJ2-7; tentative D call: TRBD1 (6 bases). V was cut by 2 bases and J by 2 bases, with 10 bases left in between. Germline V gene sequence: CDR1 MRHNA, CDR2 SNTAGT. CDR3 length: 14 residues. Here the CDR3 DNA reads TGTGCCAGCAGTGACCGGGACACCCCCTACGAGCAGTACTTC. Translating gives CASSDRDTPYEQYF.

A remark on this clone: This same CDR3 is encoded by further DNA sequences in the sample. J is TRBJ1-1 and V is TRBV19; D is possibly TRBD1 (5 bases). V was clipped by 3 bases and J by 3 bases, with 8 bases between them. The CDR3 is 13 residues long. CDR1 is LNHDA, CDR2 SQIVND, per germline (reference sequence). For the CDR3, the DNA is TGTGCCAGTAGTATTAAACAGGACACTGAAGCTTTCTTT. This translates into CASSIKQDTEAFF.

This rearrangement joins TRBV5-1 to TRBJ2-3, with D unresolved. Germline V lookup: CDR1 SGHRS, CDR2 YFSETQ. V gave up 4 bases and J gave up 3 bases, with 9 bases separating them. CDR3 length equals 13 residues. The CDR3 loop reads CASSAITTDTQYF. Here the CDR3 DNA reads TGCGCCAGCAGCGCGATAACTACAGATACGCAGTATTTT. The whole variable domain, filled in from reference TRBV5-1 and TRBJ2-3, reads KAGVTQTPRYLIKTRGQQVTLSCSPISGHRSVSWYQQTPGQGLQFLFEYFSETQRNKGNFPGRFSGRQFSNSRSEMNVSTLELGDSALYLCASSAITTDTQYFGPGTRLTVL.

The CDR3 DNA reads as TGTGCCAGCAGTTTGTCCGGGACAGGGGGCAGTTCCTTAGTATCGCATTTT. It translates to CASSLSGTGGSSLVSHF. The chain uses TRBV28 and TRBJ1-5, with 12 positions matching TRBD1. Trimming took 3 bases from V and 15 from J; bases not matched to a gene: 18. The CDR3 spans 17 residues. Germline CDR1 reads MDHEN; CDR2 reads SYDVKM.

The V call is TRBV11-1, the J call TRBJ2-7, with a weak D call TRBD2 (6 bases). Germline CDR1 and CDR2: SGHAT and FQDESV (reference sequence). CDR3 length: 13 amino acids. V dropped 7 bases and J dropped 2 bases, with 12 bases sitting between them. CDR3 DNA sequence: TGTGCCAGCACCTCACGGGGGACCTACGAGCAGTACTTC. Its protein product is CASTSRGTYEQYF.

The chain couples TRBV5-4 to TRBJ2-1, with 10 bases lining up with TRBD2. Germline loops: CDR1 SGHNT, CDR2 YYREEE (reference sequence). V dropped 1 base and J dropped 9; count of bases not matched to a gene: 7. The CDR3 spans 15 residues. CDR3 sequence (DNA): TGTGCCAGCAGCTTGTACAGCGGGGGGGCCCTTGAGCAGTTCTTC. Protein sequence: CASSLYSGGALEQFF.

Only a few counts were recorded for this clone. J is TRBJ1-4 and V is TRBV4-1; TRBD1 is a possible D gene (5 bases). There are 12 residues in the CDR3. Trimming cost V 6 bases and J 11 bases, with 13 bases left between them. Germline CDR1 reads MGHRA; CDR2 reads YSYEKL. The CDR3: CASSPGPEKLFF. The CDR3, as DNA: TGCGCCAGCAGTCCGGGACCGGAGAAACTGTTTTTT.

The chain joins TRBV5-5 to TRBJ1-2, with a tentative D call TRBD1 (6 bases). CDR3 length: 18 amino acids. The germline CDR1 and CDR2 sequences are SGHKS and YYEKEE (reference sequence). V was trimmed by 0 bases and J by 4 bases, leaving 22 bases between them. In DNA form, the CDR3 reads TGTGCCAGCAGCTTGGGAGGCCCAGGGGTTTGGAGCCTCTATGGCTACACCTTC. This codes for CASSLGGPGVWSLYGYTF. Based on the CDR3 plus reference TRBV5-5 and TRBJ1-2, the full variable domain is DAGVTQSPTHLIKTRGQQVTLRCSPISGHKSVSWYQQVLGQGPQFIFQYYEKEERGRGNFPDRFSARQFPNYSSELNVNALLLGDSALYLCASSLGGPGVWSLYGYTFGSGTRLTVV.

CDR3 nucleotides: TGTGCCAGCAGCTCTGGACAGAACTATGGCTACACCTTC. Translated, it gives CASSSGQNYGYTF. The rearrangement joins TRBV7-2 to TRBJ1-2, with D perhaps matching TRBD1 (6 bases). This CDR3 region has 13 residues. V lost 4 bases to trimming and J lost 2 bases, with 8 bases between them. Looked up from germline, CDR1 is SGHTA and CDR2 is FQGNSA.

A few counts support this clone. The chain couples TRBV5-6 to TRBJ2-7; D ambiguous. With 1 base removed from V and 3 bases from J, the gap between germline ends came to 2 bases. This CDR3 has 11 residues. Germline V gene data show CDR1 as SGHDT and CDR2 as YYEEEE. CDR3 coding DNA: TGTGCCAGCAGCTTGAACTACGAGCAGTACTTC. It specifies CASSLNYEQYF.

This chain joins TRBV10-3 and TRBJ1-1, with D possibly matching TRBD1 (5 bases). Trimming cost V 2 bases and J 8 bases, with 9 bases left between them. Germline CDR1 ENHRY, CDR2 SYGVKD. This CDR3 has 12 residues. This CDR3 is CAISEPAGEAFF. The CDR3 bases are TGTGCCATCAGTGAGCCGGCAGGGGAAGCTTTCTTT.

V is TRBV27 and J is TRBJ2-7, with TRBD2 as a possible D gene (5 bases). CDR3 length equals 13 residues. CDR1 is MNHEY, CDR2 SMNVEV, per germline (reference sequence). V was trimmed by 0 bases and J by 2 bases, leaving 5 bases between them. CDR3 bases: TGTGCCAGCAGTTTATCTAGCGCCTACGAGCAGTACTTC. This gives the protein CASSLSSAYEQYF.

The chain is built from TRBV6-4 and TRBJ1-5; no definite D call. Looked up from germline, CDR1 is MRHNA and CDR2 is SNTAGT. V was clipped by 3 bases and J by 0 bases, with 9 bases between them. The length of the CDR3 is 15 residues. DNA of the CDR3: TGTGCCAGCAGTGAGTTCGGTTATAGCAATCAGCCCCAGCATTTT. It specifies CASSEFGYSNQPQHF.

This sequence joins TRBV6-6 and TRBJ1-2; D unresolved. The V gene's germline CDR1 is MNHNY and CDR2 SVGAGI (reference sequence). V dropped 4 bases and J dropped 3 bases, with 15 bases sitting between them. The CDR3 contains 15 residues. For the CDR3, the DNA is TGTGCCAGCAGTTCGTCAGGCGCCAAATACTATGGCTACACCTTC. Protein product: CASSSSGAKYYGYTF.

CDR3 sequence: CASSPPGGGYEQYF. CDR3 bases: TGTGCCAGCTCACCACCAGGAGGGGGCTATGAGCAGTACTTC. The J gene is TRBJ2-7, the V gene TRBV18; possibly TRBD1 for D (7 bases). The CDR3 extends over 14 amino acids. Trimming removed 0 bases from V and 7 bases from J, with 13 bases in between. Germline assignment: CDR1 KGHSH and CDR2 LQKENI. The full variable domain, with the rest looked up from reference TRBV18 and TRBJ2-7, is NAGVMQNPRHLVRRRGQEARLRCSPMKGHSHVYWYRQLPEEGLKFMVYLQKENIIDESGMPKERFSAEFPKEGPSILRIQQVVRGDSAAYFCASSPPGGGYEQYFGPGTRLTVT.

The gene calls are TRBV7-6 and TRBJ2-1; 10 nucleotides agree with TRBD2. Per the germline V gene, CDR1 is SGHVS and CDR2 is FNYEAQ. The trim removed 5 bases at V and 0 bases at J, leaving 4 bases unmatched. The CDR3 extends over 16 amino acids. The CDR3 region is CASSPPSGGSYNEQFF. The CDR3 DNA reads TGTGCCAGCAGCCCTCCTAGCGGGGGCTCCTACAATGAGCAGTTCTTC.